Here is one T cell receptor (beta chain) with its context. Its specificity is unknown. PCR was performed using 60 Vbeta and 13 Jbeta primers. Generated by immunoSEQ multiplex PCR, the TCRdb table keeps only in-frame clones and is missing some. The sample has about 180,000 clones, roughly 81% seen once. At the time of sampling, donors were nominally healthy, though unrecorded immune exposures were likely. The sample comes from a study of cytomegalovirus exposure and HLA in healthy donors. The CDR3 runs 15 residues. V gave up 2 bases and J gave up 2 bases, with 11 bases separating them. Germline loops: CDR1 MNHNY, CDR2 SVGAGI (reference sequence). Study-level findings and limits: Earlier analysis yielded a pattern in which most TCR beta V segments were productive about 90% or about 30% of the time. As a later analysis revealed, most CMV-associated TCR beta chains appeared HLA-restricted.

This TCR came from a woman aged 18-29 years in good health and CMV-seropositive. V usage is TRBV6-6 and J usage is TRBJ2-3, with D unclear. The sequenced sample consisted of PBMCs. The CDR3 sequence is CASSYPGSFTDTQYF. CDR3 bases: TGTGCCAGCAGTTACCCCGGGTCCTTCACAGATACGCAGTATTTT.